The sequence of this T cell receptor beta chain was determined in a study of response to subunit inactivated influenza vaccine. Study-level findings and limits: Authors suggested seasonal influenza vaccinations each recruit few new T cells.

TCRdb recomputed calls from the RT-PCR reads with MiXCR, one row per CDR3 protein. Here the sample spans roughly 700,000 distinct CDR3 sequences, approximately 14% being singletons. CDR3 length: 15 amino acids. Trimming pared 5 bases from V and 2 bases from J, leaving 13 bases between. This clonotype occurred many times. Its antigen is undetermined. The sample here was PBMCs from blood, taken 14 to 15 days before vaccination. This clonotype was obtained from a man in his forties or fifties who received an inactivated influenza vaccine. V is TRBV12-3 or TRBV12-4 and J is TRBJ2-1; tentative D call: TRBD1 (5 bases). Here the CDR3 reads CASSKRTTTYNEQFF. CDR3 sequence (DNA): TGTGCCAGCAGTAAACGGACAACCACCTACAATGAGCAGTTCTTC.